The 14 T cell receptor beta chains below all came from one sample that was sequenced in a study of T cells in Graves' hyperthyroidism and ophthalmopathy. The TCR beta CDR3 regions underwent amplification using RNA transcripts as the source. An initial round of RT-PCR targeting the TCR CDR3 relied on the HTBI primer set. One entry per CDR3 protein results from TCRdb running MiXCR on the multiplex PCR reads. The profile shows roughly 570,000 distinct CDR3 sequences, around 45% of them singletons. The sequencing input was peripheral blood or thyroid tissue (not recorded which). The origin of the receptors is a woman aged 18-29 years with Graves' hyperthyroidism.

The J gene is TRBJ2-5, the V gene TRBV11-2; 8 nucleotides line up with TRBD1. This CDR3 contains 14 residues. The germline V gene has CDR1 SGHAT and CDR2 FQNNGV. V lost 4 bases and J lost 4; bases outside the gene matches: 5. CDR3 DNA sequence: TGTGCCAGCAGCTATATACAGGGGGGAGAGACCCAGTACTTC. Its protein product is CASSYIQGGETQYF.

In DNA, the CDR3 is TGCAGCGTTGAGGATCAGCGTTACGAGCAGTACTTC. This encodes CSVEDQRYEQYF. This chain uses TRBV29-1 with TRBJ2-7; no definite D call. Germline V lookup: CDR1 SQVTM, CDR2 ANQGSEA. CDR3 length equals 12 residues. The V gene lost 3 bases and the J gene lost 4 bases, with 10 bases spanning the gap.

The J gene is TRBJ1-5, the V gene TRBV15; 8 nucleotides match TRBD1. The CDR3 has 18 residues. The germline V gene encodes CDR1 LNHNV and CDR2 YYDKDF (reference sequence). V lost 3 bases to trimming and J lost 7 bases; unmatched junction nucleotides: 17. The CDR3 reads CATSRFRPGTGPGQPQHF. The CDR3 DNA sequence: TGTGCCACCAGCAGGTTTCGCCCCGGGACAGGTCCGGGGCAGCCCCAGCATTTT. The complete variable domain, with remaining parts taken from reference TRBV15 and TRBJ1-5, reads DAMVIQNPRYQVTQFGKPVTLSCSQTLNHNVMYWYQQKSSQAPKLLFHYYDKDFNNEADTPDNFQSRRPNTSFCFLDIRSPGLGDTAMYLCATSRFRPGTGPGQPQHFGDGTRLSIL.

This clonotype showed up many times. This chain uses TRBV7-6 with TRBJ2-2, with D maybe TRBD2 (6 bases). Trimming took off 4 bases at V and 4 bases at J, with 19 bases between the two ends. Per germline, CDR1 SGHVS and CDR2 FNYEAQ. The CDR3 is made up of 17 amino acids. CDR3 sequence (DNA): TGTGCCAGCAGCTCCCCGCGAGGCGGGATGGTCACCGGGGAGCTGTTTTTT. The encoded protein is CASSSPRGGMVTGELFF.

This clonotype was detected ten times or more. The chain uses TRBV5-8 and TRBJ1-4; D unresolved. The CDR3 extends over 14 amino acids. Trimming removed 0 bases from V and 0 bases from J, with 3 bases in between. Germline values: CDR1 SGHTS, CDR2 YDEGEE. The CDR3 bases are TGTGCCAGCAGCTTGGGTGCAACTAATGAAAAACTGTTTTTT. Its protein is CASSLGATNEKLFF. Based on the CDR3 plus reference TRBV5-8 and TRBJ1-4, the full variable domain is EAGVTQSPTHLIKTRGQQATLRCSPISGHTSVYWYQQALGLGLQFLLWYDEGEERNRGNFPPRFSGRQFPNYSSELNVNALELEDSALYLCASSLGATNEKLFFGSGTQLSVL.

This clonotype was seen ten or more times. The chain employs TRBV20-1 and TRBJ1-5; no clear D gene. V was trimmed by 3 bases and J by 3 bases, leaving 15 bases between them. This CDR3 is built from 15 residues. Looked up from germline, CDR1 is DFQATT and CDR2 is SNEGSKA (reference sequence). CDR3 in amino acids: CSARGSLGSNQPQHF. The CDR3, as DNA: TGCAGTGCTAGGGGGTCTCTTGGCTCCAATCAGCCCCAGCATTTT.

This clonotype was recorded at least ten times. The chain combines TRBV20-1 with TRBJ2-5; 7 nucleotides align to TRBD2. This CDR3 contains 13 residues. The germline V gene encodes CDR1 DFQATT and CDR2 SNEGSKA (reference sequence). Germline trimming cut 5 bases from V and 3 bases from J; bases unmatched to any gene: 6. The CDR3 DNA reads TGCAGTGCTGTCCGGCTAGCGGAAGAGACCCAGTACTTC. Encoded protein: CSAVRLAEETQYF.

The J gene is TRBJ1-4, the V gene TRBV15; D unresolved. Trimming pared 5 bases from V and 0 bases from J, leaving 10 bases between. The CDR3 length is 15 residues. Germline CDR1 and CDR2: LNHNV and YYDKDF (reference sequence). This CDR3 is CATSGLEATNEKLFF. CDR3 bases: TGTGCCACCAGCGGACTAGAAGCAACTAATGAAAAACTGTTTTTT. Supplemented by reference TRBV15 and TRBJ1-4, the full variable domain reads DAMVIQNPRYQVTQFGKPVTLSCSQTLNHNVMYWYQQKSSQAPKLLFHYYDKDFNNEADTPDNFQSRRPNTSFCFLDIRSPGLGDTAMYLCATSGLEATNEKLFFGSGTQLSVL.

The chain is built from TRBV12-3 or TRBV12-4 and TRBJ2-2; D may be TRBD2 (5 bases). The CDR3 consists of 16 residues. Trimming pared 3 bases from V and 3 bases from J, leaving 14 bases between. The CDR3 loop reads CASSLARRMDTGELFF. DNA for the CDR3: TGTGCCAGCAGTTTGGCCAGGAGGATGGACACCGGGGAGCTGTTTTTT.

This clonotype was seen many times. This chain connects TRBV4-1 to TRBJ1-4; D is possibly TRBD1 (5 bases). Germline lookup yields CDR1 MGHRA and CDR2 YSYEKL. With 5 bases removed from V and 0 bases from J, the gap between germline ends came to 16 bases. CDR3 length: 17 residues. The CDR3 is CASSSMGGVATNEKLFF. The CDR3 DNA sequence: TGCGCCAGCAGCTCTATGGGGGGAGTTGCAACTAATGAAAAACTGTTTTTT.

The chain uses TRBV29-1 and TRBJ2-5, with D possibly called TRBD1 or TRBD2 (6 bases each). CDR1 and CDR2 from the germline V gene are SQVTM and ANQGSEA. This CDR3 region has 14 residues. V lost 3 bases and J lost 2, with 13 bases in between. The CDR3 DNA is TGCAGCGTTGACGGGGGCGCGGGACAAGAGACCCAGTACTTC. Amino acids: CSVDGGAGQETQYF.

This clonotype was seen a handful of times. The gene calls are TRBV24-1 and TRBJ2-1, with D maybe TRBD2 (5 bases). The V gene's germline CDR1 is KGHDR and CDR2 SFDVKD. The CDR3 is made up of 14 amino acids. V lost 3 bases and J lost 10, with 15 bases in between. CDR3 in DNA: TGTGCCACCAGTGATCGCAGGTCGAGGGTCGAGCAGTTCTTC. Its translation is CATSDRRSRVEQFF.

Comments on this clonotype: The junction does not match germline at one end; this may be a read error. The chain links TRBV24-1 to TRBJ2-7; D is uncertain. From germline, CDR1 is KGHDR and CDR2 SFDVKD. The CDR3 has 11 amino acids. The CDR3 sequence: CAASDTVEQHF. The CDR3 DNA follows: TGTGCCGCCAGTGATACAGTCGAGCAGCACTTC.

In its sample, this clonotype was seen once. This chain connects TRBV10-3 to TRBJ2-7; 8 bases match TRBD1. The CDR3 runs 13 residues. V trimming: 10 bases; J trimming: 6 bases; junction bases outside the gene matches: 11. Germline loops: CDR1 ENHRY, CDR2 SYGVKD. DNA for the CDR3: TGTGCCACACAGGGGGAGAGGCTGCTCGAGCAGTACTTC. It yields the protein CATQGERLLEQYF.